Reported below is one T cell receptor (beta chain). Its antigen remains unidentified. Clinical symptoms, serum thyroxine, TRAb, thyroid ultrasound and orbital computed tomography informed diagnoses. Germline CDR1 reads MGHDK; CDR2 reads SYGVNS. The CDR3 is 13 amino acids. This entry comes from a study of T cells in Graves' hyperthyroidism and ophthalmopathy. Study-level points and caveats: A model of 13 V-J features distinguished ophthalmopathy from stable hyperthyroidism. Clonotypes that were expanded in thyroid above 0.001 mostly appeared in blood too. Median prediction lead before ophthalmopathy onset was 5 to 7 months with the model.

Template material for amplifying TCR beta CDR3 regions consisted of RNA transcripts. Carried out on the TCR CDR3, a first-round RT-PCR used the HTBI primer set. TCRdb reprocessed the multiplex PCR reads via MiXCR and lists one record per CDR3 protein. The sample holds roughly 100,000 distinct CDR3 sequences; roughly 37% are singletons and the top ten take roughly a tenth. The chain has TRBV25-1 and TRBJ1-1; D possibly corresponds to TRBD1 (6 bases). Sample: peripheral blood or thyroid tissue (not recorded which). The source is a woman in her twenties or thirties with Graves' hyperthyroidism. CDR3 region: CARRVDRSAEAFF. The DNA of the CDR3 is TGTGCTAGACGGGTTGACAGGAGCGCTGAAGCTTTCTTT.